Listed below are T cell receptor beta chains from one sample, sequenced in a study of beta chain features in type 1 diabetes. The assay was immunoSEQ multiplex PCR, and TCRdb's table has in-frame clones only and misses some. Among hundreds of thousands of clones listed, about 30% were seen once. Sequencing was done on a sample of naive CD4+ T cells from blood. These receptors were taken from a man between 18 and 29 years old in good health. Each CDR3 is given without its conserved first and last residue.

J gene: TRBJ2-1; V gene: TRBV20-1; CDR3 protein: SARDRNEQF
J gene: TRBJ2-7; V gene: TRBV7-2; CDR3 protein: ASSLGRGHYEQY
J gene: TRBJ2-7; V gene: TRBV7-9; CDR3 protein: ASSPRRGGNEQY
J gene: TRBJ2-1; V gene: TRBV25-1; CDR3 protein: ASSAFRDEQF
J gene: TRBJ1-5; V gene: TRBV2; CDR3 protein: ASVSGQGDQPQH
J gene: TRBJ2-3; V gene: TRBV10-3; CDR3 protein: AISENPDLGGTQY
J gene: TRBJ2-3; V gene: TRBV7-2; CDR3 protein: ASSLGRYSTDTQY
J gene: TRBJ2-1; V gene: TRBV10-3; CDR3 protein: AIRREVFPDNEQF
J gene: TRBJ2-2; V gene: TRBV30; CDR3 protein: AWTRLAGGTGELF
J gene: TRBJ2-5; V gene: TRBV28; CDR3 protein: ASIPGEAQETQY
J gene: TRBJ2-1; V gene: TRBV29-1; CDR3 protein: SVERSSYNEQF
J gene: TRBJ2-3; V gene: TRBV10-3; CDR3 protein: AIGQPGRTDTQY
J gene: TRBJ2-5; V gene: TRBV7-9; CDR3 protein: ACGAGPTGETQY
J gene: TRBJ2-7; V gene: TRBV21-1; CDR3 protein: ASSSDHGTSGPYEQY
J gene: TRBJ2-1; V gene: TRBV25-1; CDR3 protein: ASSPFKTSGRANEQF
J gene: TRBJ2-7; V gene: TRBV4-2; CDR3 protein: ASSQGAYEQY
J gene: TRBJ2-2; V gene: TRBV13; CDR3 protein: ASSPSRSRSGRNTGELF
J gene: .; V gene: TRBV30; CDR3 protein: AWSGTTYEQY
J gene: TRBJ2-5; V gene: TRBV7-2; CDR3 protein: ASSLFLAEKETQY
J gene: TRBJ2-3; V gene: TRBV30; CDR3 protein: AWTRDFTDTQY
J gene: TRBJ1-1; V gene: TRBV30; CDR3 protein: AWQKNTEAF
J gene: TRBJ2-7; V gene: TRBV29-1; CDR3 protein: SVEGTAPSYEQY
J gene: TRBJ2-7; V gene: TRBV7-2; CDR3 protein: ASSLVTGLAFEQY
J gene: TRBJ1-4; V gene: TRBV4-3; CDR3 protein: ASSHQGRTNEKLF
J gene: TRBJ1-5; V gene: TRBV18; CDR3 protein: ASSPQNSNQPQH
J gene: TRBJ1-1; V gene: TRBV10-3; CDR3 protein: AIKGTGETSRGAF
J gene: TRBJ2-3; V gene: TRBV29-1; CDR3 protein: SVRGTSGSPDTDTQY
J gene: TRBJ1-1; V gene: TRBV7-9; CDR3 protein: ASSPVGYTEAF
J gene: TRBJ2-7; V gene: TRBV5-4; CDR3 protein: ASSGVSQADEQY
J gene: TRBJ2-5; V gene: TRBV29-1; CDR3 protein: SVTDTGSQETQY
J gene: TRBJ2-5; V gene: TRBV19; CDR3 protein: ASSSDPSQETQY
J gene: TRBJ1-1; V gene: TRBV27; CDR3 protein: ASSTDRYLGSEAF
J gene: TRBJ2-3; V gene: TRBV7-9; CDR3 protein: ASSLAQSTDTQY
J gene: TRBJ2-3; V gene: TRBV10-3; CDR3 protein: AISESGRAGTDTQY
J gene: TRBJ2-1; V gene: TRBV5-1; CDR3 protein: ASSPGTTSYNEQF
J gene: TRBJ1-1; V gene: TRBV18; CDR3 protein: ASSPPIILTEAF
J gene: TRBJ2-1; V gene: TRBV29-1; CDR3 protein: SVVGHTYNEQF
J gene: TRBJ2-5; V gene: TRBV5-6; CDR3 protein: ASSFQETQY
J gene: TRBJ2-6; V gene: TRBV7-3; CDR3 protein: ASSSGPEVGANVLT